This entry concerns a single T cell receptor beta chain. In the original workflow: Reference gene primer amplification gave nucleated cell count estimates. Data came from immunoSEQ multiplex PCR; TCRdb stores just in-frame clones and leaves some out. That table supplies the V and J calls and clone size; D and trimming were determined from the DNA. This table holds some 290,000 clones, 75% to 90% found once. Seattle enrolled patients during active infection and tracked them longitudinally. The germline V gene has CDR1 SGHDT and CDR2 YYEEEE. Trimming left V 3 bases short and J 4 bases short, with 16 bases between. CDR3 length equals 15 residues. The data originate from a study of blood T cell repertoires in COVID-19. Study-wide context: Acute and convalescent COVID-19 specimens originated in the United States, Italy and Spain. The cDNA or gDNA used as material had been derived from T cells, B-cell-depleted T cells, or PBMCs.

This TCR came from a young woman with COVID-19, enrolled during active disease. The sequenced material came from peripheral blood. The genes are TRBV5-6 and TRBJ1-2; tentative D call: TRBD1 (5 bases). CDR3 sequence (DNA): TGTGCCAGCAGCTCCAGATACGACAGATCCTATGGCTACACCTTC. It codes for CASSSRYDRSYGYTF.